This T cell receptor beta chain is from a study of blood T cell repertoires in COVID-19. For the study at large: COVID-19 samples from acute and convalescent phases originated in the United States, Italy and Spain.

As handled by the study authors: By means of reference gene primer amplification, nucleated cell counts were estimated. Using immunoSEQ multiplex PCR, the repertoire was profiled, and TCRdb retains in-frame clones only, with some absent. D and trimming were read from the DNA, whereas the V and J calls and clone size are those reported in that table. This table holds about 220,000 clones, around 90% found once. Adults between about 18 and 95 years of age took part from fewer than 30 US areas. With 2 bases removed from V and 2 bases from J, the gap between germline ends came to 7 bases. CDR3 size: 13 residues. CDR1 GTSNPN and CDR2 SVGIG come from the germline V gene (reference sequence).

This clonotype was sampled from a woman in her forties or fifties with acute COVID-19. The V and J genes are TRBV30 and TRBJ1-5; D uncertain. What was sequenced was PBMCs or T cells enriched from blood (not recorded which). In DNA, the CDR3 is TGTGCCTGGAGTCTTTCGGGCAATCAGCCCCAGCATTTT. The encoded protein is CAWSLSGNQPQHF.